Below are 2 T cell receptor beta chains sequenced from a single sample in a study of cytomegalovirus exposure and HLA in healthy donors. The PCR employed 60 Vbeta primers together with 13 Jbeta primers. Generated by immunoSEQ multiplex PCR, the TCRdb table keeps only in-frame clones and is missing some. Of a few hundred thousand clones listed, under 80% are singletons. The sequenced sample consisted of PBMCs. These receptors originate from a woman in her twenties or thirties in good health and CMV-seronegative.

This chain connects TRBV27 to TRBJ2-7, with 8 positions matching TRBD1. Germline V gene lookup returns CDR1 MNHEY and CDR2 SMNVEV (reference sequence). V lost 6 bases, J lost 4 bases, and 8 bases stayed unmatched. The CDR3 totals 14 residues. CDR3 nucleotides: TGTGCCAGCAGCCCAGGGGGCGGAGGGTACGAGCAGTACTTC. Amino acids: CASSPGGGGYEQYF.

The chain employs TRBV9 and TRBJ2-1, with TRBD1 matching over 9 bases. The CDR3 spans 14 residues. The germline V gene has CDR1 SGDLS and CDR2 YYNGEE. The V segment lost 5 bases and the J segment 4 bases; nucleotides outside the gene matches: 4. CDR3 sequence: CASRPGQGYNEQFF. Here the CDR3 DNA reads TGTGCCAGCAGACCGGGACAGGGTTACAATGAGCAGTTCTTC.